This is a list of T cell receptor beta chains from one sample in a study of cytomegalovirus exposure and HLA in healthy donors. This table comes from immunoSEQ multiplex PCR, and its TCRdb copy is limited to in-frame clones, with some not included. The data contain approximately 160,000 clones, about 82% of them singletons. The sample was PBMCs. The receptors here all came from a woman under 30 in good health and CMV-seronegative. The CDR3 runs from the conserved cysteine through the conserved F or W. The D gene is left open where the match is weak. Size tells how often a clone was seen (once, few, many) or the class of an expanded clone, and some rows leave it out.

J gene | D gene | V gene | clone size | CDR3 DNA | CDR3 protein
TRBJ2-7 | TRBD1 | TRBV27 | - | TGTGCCAGCAGTAGTGGGACAGGGGCCTACGAGCAGCACTTC | CASSSGTGAYEQHF
TRBJ1-1 | - | TRBV27 | - | TGTGCCAGCAGGACGACAGGAGCCCTGGGAGCTTTCTTT | CASRTTGALGAFF
TRBJ2-7 | TRBD2 | TRBV11-3 | - | TGTGCCAGCAGCTTCGGGACTAGGACATACGAGCAGTACTTC | CASSFGTRTYEQYF
TRBJ1-2 | - | TRBV7-9 | - | TGTGCCAGCAGCCCGAGTTACCTCTCTAGGGGCTACACCTTC | CASSPSYLSRGYTF
TRBJ1-1 | - | TRBV2 | - | TGTGCCAGCATTGTGGCTTTGAACACTGAAGCTTTCTTT | CASIVALNTEAFF
TRBJ1-4 | TRBD1 | TRBV4-1 | - | TGCGCCAGCAGCCGAACAGGGGGCGGTTTCGGTAATGAAAAACTGTTTTTT | CASSRTGGGFGNEKLFF
TRBJ2-3 | TRBD2 | TRBV6-1 | - | TGTGCCAGCAGTGGGTGGGAACTAGCGGGAAATACAGATACGCAGTATTTT | CASSGWELAGNTDTQYF
TRBJ2-1 | TRBD2 | TRBV5-1 | - | TGCGCCAGCAGCTTCGGTAGACTAGCGGGAGGCAATGAGCAGTTCTTC | CASSFGRLAGGNEQFF
TRBJ2-7 | TRBD1 | TRBV28 | - | TGTGCCACTAACAGGGGTCGGATCTACGAGCAGTACTTC | CATNRGRIYEQYF
TRBJ2-1 | TRBD2 | TRBV28 | - | TGTGCCAGCAGTTTACCCGGACTAGCGGGTAGCGGAAATGAGCAGTTCTTC | CASSLPGLAGSGNEQFF
TRBJ2-7 | TRBD1 | TRBV11-2 | - | TGTGCCAGCAGCCGACTGCGGGACAGGTTTTATGAGCAGTACTTC | CASSRLRDRFYEQYF
TRBJ2-7 | TRBD1 | TRBV11-1 | - | TGTGCCAGCAGCAGAAGACAGGGGGCTAACGAGCAGTACTTC | CASSRRQGANEQYF
TRBJ2-3 | TRBD2 | TRBV7-6 | - | TGTGCCAGCAGCTTGGGGTTTGTAGCGGGAGTTCAGCTCGATACGCAGTATTTT | CASSLGFVAGVQLDTQYF
TRBJ2-7 | TRBD2 | TRBV9 | - | TGTGCCAGCAGCCCAGTGGGGACTAGCGGGGGAGCCTACGAGCAGTACTTC | CASSPVGTSGGAYEQYF
TRBJ2-2 | TRBD1 | TRBV4-1 | - | TGCGCCAGCACCTCCGGGACAGACACCGGGGAGCTGTTTTTT | CASTSGTDTGELFF
TRBJ1-1 | - | TRBV11-2 | - | TGTGCCAGCAGCTTGGGACAAAACACTGAAGCTTTCTTT | CASSLGQNTEAFF
TRBJ2-7 | TRBD1 | TRBV11-2 | few | TGTGCCAGCAGCTTCGGAAGAGGACAGGTCACACCCTACGAGCAGTACTTC | CASSFGRGQVTPYEQYF
TRBJ2-1 | TRBD2 | TRBV7-9 | - | TGTGCCAGCAGCCCCGGACTAGCGGATTTAAGCTACAATGAGCAGTTCTTC | CASSPGLADLSYNEQFF
TRBJ1-1 | - | TRBV19 | - | TGTGCCAGTAGTATCCCCGGCAGGGTCACTGAAGCTTTCTTT | CASSIPGRVTEAFF
TRBJ1-2 | - | TRBV6-6 | - | TGTGCCAGCGGATCGACAGGTGCCGGCTACACCTTC | CASGSTGAGYTF
TRBJ2-7 | TRBD2 | TRBV30 | - | TGTGCCTGGAGAGAATTAGCGGGTCCCGCCTACGAGCAGTACTTC | CAWRELAGPAYEQYF
TRBJ1-2 | - | TRBV19 | - | TGTGCCAGTAGTATAGATCCGTATGGCTACACCTTC | CASSIDPYGYTF
TRBJ2-5 | - | TRBV7-2 | - | TGTGCCAGCAGCCCCCGGAAGCGAGAGACCCAGTACTTC | CASSPRKRETQYF